A single sample is the source of the 10 T cell receptor beta chains below, sequenced in a study of cytomegalovirus exposure and HLA in healthy donors. Researchers ran the PCR with 60 Vbeta and 13 Jbeta primers. Method: immunoSEQ multiplex PCR; TCRdb's copy keeps in-frame clones and lacks some. Of fewer than 130,000 clones listed, over 60% were seen once; the top ten hold 2.5% to 3%. Sequenced input: PBMCs. These receptors were taken from an older woman in good health and CMV-seropositive.

The chain is built from TRBV30 and TRBJ2-6; D unclear. CDR1 and CDR2 (germline): GTSNPN, SVGIG (reference sequence). V lost 3 bases and J 0 bases, leaving 15 bases between the germline ends. CDR3 length equals 17 residues. DNA of the CDR3: TGTGCCTGGAGCCGAGGTTTTGTCAGCTCTGGGGCCAACGTCCTGACTTTC. Translating gives CAWSRGFVSSGANVLTF.

The chain has TRBV5-4 and TRBJ1-4, with 10 bases aligning to TRBD1. The CDR3 covers 16 residues. CDR1 is SGHNT, CDR2 YYREEE, per germline (reference sequence). After removal of 0 bases from V and 10 bases from J, the junction contained 9 bases not matched to a gene. CDR3 protein: CASSLDSGQGVGKLFF. CDR3 nucleotide sequence: TGTGCCAGCAGCTTGGATTCAGGACAGGGGGTGGGAAAACTGTTTTTT.

This rearrangement joins TRBV7-2 to TRBJ1-3, with D unclear. Trimming took 5 bases from V and 0 from J, leaving 8 bases between them. The CDR3 runs to 14 residues. Germline loops: CDR1 SGHTA, CDR2 FQGNSA. The CDR3 sequence is CASSPGSSGNTIYF. The CDR3 region has the DNA TGTGCCAGCAGCCCTGGGAGCTCTGGAAACACCATATATTTT. The complete variable domain, with remaining parts taken from reference TRBV7-2 and TRBJ1-3, reads GAGVSQSPSNKVTEKGKDVELRCDPISGHTALYWYRQSLGQGLEFLIYFQGNSAPDKSGLPSDRFSAERTGGSVSTLTIQRTQQEDSAVYLCASSPGSSGNTIYFGEGSWLTVV.

This clone was observed a few times. The chain joins TRBV6-1 to TRBJ2-3, with 8 bases aligning to TRBD2. Germline V lookup: CDR1 MNHNS, CDR2 SASEGT. J gave up 4 bases and V 3 bases, and 9 bases lay outside the gene matches. The CDR3 is 16 amino acids. The DNA for the CDR3 is TGTGCCAGCAGTGAGCGTCAGCGGGAGTCCCCAGATACGCAGTATTTT. It yields the protein CASSERQRESPDTQYF.

The V and J genes are TRBV19 and TRBJ2-7; D is uncertain. Germline loops: CDR1 LNHDA, CDR2 SQIVND (reference sequence). V lost 0 bases to trimming and J lost 3 bases, with 15 bases between them. The CDR3 loop spans 16 amino acids. CDR3 sequence (DNA): TGTGCCAGTAGTATAGATCGGCCTAGAGCTGGCTACGAGCAGTACTTC. Protein product: CASSIDRPRAGYEQYF.

The V and J genes are TRBV27 and TRBJ2-5; 11 bases are shared with TRBD1. The CDR3 extends over 15 amino acids. The J segment lost 4 bases and the V segment lost 3 bases, leaving 4 bases of the junction unmatched. Germline loops: CDR1 MNHEY, CDR2 SMNVEV (reference sequence). CDR3 coding DNA: TGTGCCAGCAGTTTTAAGGGGACAGGGGGAGAGACCCAGTACTTC. Amino acids: CASSFKGTGGETQYF.

The chain's CDR3 is CASKTSAASNEQFF. CDR3 nucleotides: TGTGCCAGCAAGACTAGTGCAGCGTCCAATGAGCAGTTCTTC. The chain has TRBV7-9 and TRBJ2-1; maybe TRBD2 (6 bases). Germline V gives CDR1 SEHNR, CDR2 FQNEAQ (reference sequence). The CDR3 is made up of 14 amino acids. Trimming took off 7 bases at V and 6 bases at J, with 16 bases between the two ends.

V is TRBV10-3 and J is TRBJ2-5; a possible D gene is TRBD1 (6 bases). Germline CDR1 ENHRY, CDR2 SYGVKD. The CDR3 is 15 residues long. V gave up 2 bases and J gave up 7 bases, with 17 bases separating them. CDR3 DNA: TGTGCCATCAGTGAGCAAACAGGGAGTTTAGGGACCCAGTACTTC. The encoded protein is CAISEQTGSLGTQYF.

The gene calls are TRBV29-1 and TRBJ1-1; 8 positions agree with TRBD1. The junction had 13 bases not matched to a gene; V was cut back by 4 bases and J by 6 bases. Germline-derived CDR1 and CDR2 are SQVTM and ANQGSEA. The CDR3 runs 15 residues. CDR3 in DNA: TGCAGCGTTGCGGTCAGGGGGCGCCGGAAGGCTGAAGCTTTCTTT. It translates to CSVAVRGRRKAEAFF.

The chain recombines TRBV2 with TRBJ2-5; TRBD2 matches at 10 bases. The germline V gene has CDR1 SNHLY and CDR2 FYNNEI. V lost 1 base and J lost 1; bases outside the gene matches: 6. The CDR3 is made up of 17 amino acids. CDR3 DNA sequence: TGTGCCAGCAGTGAAGGACTAGCGGGTATAAGCCAAGAGACCCAGTACTTC. Translating it yields CASSEGLAGISQETQYF. Drawing the rest from reference TRBV2 and TRBJ2-5, the complete variable domain is EPEVTQTPSHQVTQMGQEVILRCVPISNHLYFYWYRQILGQKVEFLVSFYNNEISEKSEIFDDQFSVERPDGSNFTLKIRSTKLEDSAMYFCASSEGLAGISQETQYFGPGTRLLVL.